This T cell receptor (beta chain) was identified during a study of blood T cell repertoires in COVID-19. Turning to the study itself: Researchers got acute and convalescent COVID-19 samples from the United States, Italy and Spain. From T cells, B-cell-depleted T cells, or PBMCs came the material, which was cDNA or gDNA.

Germline CDR1 is SGHRS and CDR2 is YFSETQ. The length of the CDR3 is 15 residues. Germline trimming cut 3 bases from V and 0 bases from J; bases unmatched to any gene: 2. The method was immunoSEQ multiplex PCR; TCRdb's version includes in-frame clones alone and lacks a portion of them. The data contain 90,000 to 120,000 clones, over 60% of them singletons. The specimen sequenced was peripheral blood. This sequence was found in a man between 70 and 80 years old with acute or convalescent COVID-19. The rearrangement uses TRBV5-1 and TRBJ1-4, with 7 nucleotides matching TRBD1. CDR3 in amino acids: CASSSQGATNEKLFF. The DNA of the CDR3 is TGCGCCAGCAGCTCCCAGGGGGCAACTAATGAAAAACTGTTTTTT.